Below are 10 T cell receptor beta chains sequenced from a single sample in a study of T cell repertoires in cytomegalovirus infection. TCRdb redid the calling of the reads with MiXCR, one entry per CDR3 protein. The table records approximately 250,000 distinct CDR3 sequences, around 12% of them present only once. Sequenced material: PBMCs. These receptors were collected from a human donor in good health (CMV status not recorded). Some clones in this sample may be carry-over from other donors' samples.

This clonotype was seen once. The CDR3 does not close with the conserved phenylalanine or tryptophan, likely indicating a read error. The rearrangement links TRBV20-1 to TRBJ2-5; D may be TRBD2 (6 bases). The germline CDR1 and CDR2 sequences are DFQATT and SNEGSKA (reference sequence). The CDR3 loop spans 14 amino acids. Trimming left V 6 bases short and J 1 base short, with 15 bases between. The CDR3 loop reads CSAKAAGPQETQYL. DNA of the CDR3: TGCAGTGCAAAAGCCGCGGGACCCCAAGAGACCCAGTACCTC.

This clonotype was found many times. For the CDR3, the DNA is TGTGCCAGCAGCTTTATGGCCTCCTACGAGCAGTACTTC. Translating it yields CASSFMASYEQYF. V gene TRBV7-2 combines with J gene TRBJ2-7; D not certain. The germline CDR1 and CDR2 sequences are SGHTA and FQGNSA. The V end was cut by 3 bases, the J end by 0 bases, with 6 bases between. The CDR3 spans 13 residues.

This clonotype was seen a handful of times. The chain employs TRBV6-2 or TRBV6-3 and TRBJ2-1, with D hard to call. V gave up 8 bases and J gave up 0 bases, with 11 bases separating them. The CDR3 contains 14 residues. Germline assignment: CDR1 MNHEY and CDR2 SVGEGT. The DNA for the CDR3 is TGTGCCAGCCGGGTACCTAGCTCCTACAATGAGCAGTTCTTC. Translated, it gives CASRVPSSYNEQFF.

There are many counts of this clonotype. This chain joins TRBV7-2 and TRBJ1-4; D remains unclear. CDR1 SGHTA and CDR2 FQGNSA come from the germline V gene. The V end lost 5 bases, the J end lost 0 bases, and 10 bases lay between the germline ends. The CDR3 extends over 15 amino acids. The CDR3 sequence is CASSPPTPTNEKLFF. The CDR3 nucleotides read TGTGCCAGCAGCCCGCCCACCCCAACTAATGAAAAACTGTTTTTT.

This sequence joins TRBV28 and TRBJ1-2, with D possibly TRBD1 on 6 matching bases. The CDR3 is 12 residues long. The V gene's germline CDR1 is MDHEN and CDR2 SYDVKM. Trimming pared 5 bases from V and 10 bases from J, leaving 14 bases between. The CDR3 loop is CASSTRQVPYTF. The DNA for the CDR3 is TGTGCCAGCAGTACCCGACAGGTCCCCTACACCTTC.

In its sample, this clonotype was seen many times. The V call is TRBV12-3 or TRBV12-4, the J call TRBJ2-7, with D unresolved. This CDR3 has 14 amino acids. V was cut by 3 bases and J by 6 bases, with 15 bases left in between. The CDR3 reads CASSLVRPGGEQYF. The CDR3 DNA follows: TGTGCCAGCAGTTTGGTCAGGCCTGGCGGCGAGCAGTACTTC.

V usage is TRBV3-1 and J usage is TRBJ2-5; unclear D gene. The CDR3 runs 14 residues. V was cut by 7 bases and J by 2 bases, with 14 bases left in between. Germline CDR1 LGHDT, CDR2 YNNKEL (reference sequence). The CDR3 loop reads CASNPRTTQETQYF. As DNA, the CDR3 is TGTGCCAGCAACCCTCGGACGACTCAAGAGACCCAGTACTTC.

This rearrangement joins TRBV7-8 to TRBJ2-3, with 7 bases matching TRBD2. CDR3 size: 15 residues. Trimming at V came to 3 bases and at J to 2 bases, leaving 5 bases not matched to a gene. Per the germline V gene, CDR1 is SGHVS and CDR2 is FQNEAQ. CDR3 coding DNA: TGTGCCAGCAGCTTGGGAGCGGGAACCACAGATACGCAGTATTTT. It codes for CASSLGAGTTDTQYF.

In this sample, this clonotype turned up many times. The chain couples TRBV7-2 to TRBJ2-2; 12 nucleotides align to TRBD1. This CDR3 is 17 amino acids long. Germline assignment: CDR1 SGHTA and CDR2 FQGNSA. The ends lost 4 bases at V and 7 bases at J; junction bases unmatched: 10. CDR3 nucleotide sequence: TGTGCCAGCAGCTACGACAGGGACAGGGGGCGCAACGGGGAGCTGTTTTTT. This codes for CASSYDRDRGRNGELFF.

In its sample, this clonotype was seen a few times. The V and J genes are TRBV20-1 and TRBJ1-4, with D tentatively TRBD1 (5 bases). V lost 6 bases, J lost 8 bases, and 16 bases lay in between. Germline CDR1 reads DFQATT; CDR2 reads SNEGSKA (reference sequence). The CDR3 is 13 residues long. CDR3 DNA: TGCAGTGCCCTTACAGGTGGGGAAGAAAAACTGTTTTTT. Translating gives CSALTGGEEKLFF.